The 10 T cell receptor beta chains presented below share a single source sample, sequenced in a study of human T cells and chemical hapten exposure. One entry per CDR3 protein, called by TCRdb with MiXCR from the RACE reads. Of 75,000 to 90,000 distinct CDR3 sequences listed, 10% are singletons. The time point is: patch test 1, 2 weeks after DPC sensitization. Stated treatment: therapeutic diphenylcyclopropenone sensitization with weekly scalp DPC. Sequenced here: whole blood, sampled in connection with sensitization to the hapten diphenylcyclopropenone (DPC). Every receptor here comes from a woman in her 50s with alopecia areata. Some clones in this sample may be carry-over from other donors' samples.

The chain has TRBV2 and TRBJ1-6; D might be TRBD1 (5 bases). The length of the CDR3 is 15 residues. The ends were cut back, 1 base at V and 4 bases at J, with 8 bases in the middle. The germline V gene encodes CDR1 SNHLY and CDR2 FYNNEI. CDR3 amino acids: CASSEEGSYNSPLHF. CDR3 bases: TGTGCCAGCAGTGAAGAGGGGTCTTATAATTCACCCCTCCACTTT.

The chain links TRBV7-9 to TRBJ1-1, with D maybe TRBD1 (5 bases). The germline V gene encodes CDR1 SEHNR and CDR2 FQNEAQ (reference sequence). This CDR3 comprises 12 residues. V lost 5 bases and J 11 bases, leaving 15 bases between the germline ends. This CDR3 is CASSNDQGWAFF. CDR3 sequence (DNA): TGTGCCAGCAGCAACGACCAGGGATGGGCTTTCTTT.

Turning to this clonotype: Compared with germline, one end of the junction differs, possibly owing to a read error. The chain combines TRBV18 with TRBJ2-7, with D unresolved. Looked up from germline, CDR1 is KGHSH and CDR2 is LQKENI. The CDR3 is 13 amino acids. For the CDR3, the DNA is TGTGCCGGCTCACCAACCGGAAGGTACGAGCAGTACTTC. Translation gives CAGSPTGRYEQYF. Using reference TRBV18 and TRBJ2-7 for the parts outside the CDR3, the full variable domain is NAGVMQNPRHLVRRRGQEARLRCSPMKGHSHVYWYRQLPEEGLKFMVYLQKENIIDESGMPKERFSAEFPKEGPSILRIQQVVRGDSAAYFCAGSPTGRYEQYFGPGTRLTVT.

This clonotype was seen many times. This chain uses TRBV20-1 with TRBJ2-7, with TRBD2 as a possible D gene (6 bases). The germline V gene encodes CDR1 DFQATT and CDR2 SNEGSKA (reference sequence). Trimming pared 3 bases from V and 5 bases from J, leaving 20 bases between. The CDR3 consists of 15 residues. The CDR3 nucleotides read TGCAGTGCTAGGGGCGGATGGCTGGGGGGTAACGAGCAGTACTTC. Residues: CSARGGWLGGNEQYF.

The CDR3 spells CASSRDRLNQPQHF. In DNA form, the CDR3 reads TGTGCCAGCAGCCGAGACAGGCTCAATCAGCCCCAGCATTTT. V is TRBV7-2 and J is TRBJ1-5, with D maybe TRBD1 (6 bases). This CDR3 spans 14 amino acids. V lost 5 bases, J lost 3 bases, and 11 bases lay in between. The V gene's germline CDR1 is SGHTA and CDR2 FQGNSA. The full variable domain, completed using reference TRBV7-2 and TRBJ1-5, is GAGVSQSPSNKVTEKGKDVELRCDPISGHTALYWYRQSLGQGLEFLIYFQGNSAPDKSGLPSDRFSAERTGGSVSTLTIQRTQQEDSAVYLCASSRDRLNQPQHFGDGTRLSIL.

This sequence joins TRBV20-1 and TRBJ2-1; weak D call: TRBD2 (6 bases). Trimming cost V 5 bases and J 6 bases, with 17 bases left between them. CDR1 and CDR2 (germline): DFQATT, SNEGSKA (reference sequence). The CDR3 contains 14 residues. The CDR3 coding sequence is TGCAGTGCTTACCCCGCCACTAGCCTCAATGAGCAGTTCTTC. Encoded protein: CSAYPATSLNEQFF.

This clonotype was seen ten or more times. Here the CDR3 DNA reads TGCGCCAGCAGCTTGTTAGGGGGCGCGGGAGAGACCCAGTACTTC. Its translation: CASSLLGGAGETQYF. V is TRBV5-1 and J is TRBJ2-5, with 7 positions matching TRBD1. Germline CDR1 reads SGHRS; CDR2 reads YFSETQ. V lost 1 base to trimming and J lost 4 bases; unmatched junction nucleotides: 7. The CDR3 loop spans 15 amino acids. Full variable domain (missing parts from reference TRBV5-1 and TRBJ2-5): KAGVTQTPRYLIKTRGQQVTLSCSPISGHRSVSWYQQTPGQGLQFLFEYFSETQRNKGNFPGRFSGRQFSNSRSEMNVSTLELGDSALYLCASSLLGGAGETQYFGPGTRLLVL.

The J gene is TRBJ1-4, the V gene TRBV29-1; D is ambiguous. V was cut by 4 bases and J by 0 bases, with 9 bases left in between. Per the germline V gene, CDR1 is SQVTM and CDR2 is ANQGSEA. The CDR3 consists of 14 residues. This CDR3 is CSVGGSTTNEKLFF. The CDR3 DNA is TGCAGCGTTGGTGGCAGCACAACTAATGAAAAACTGTTTTTT.

This clonotype came up a few times. The genes are TRBV11-1 and TRBJ1-1, with D unclear. V lost 0 bases and J 0 bases, leaving 8 bases between the germline ends. CDR1 is SGHAT and CDR2 is FQDESV in the germline V gene (reference sequence). The CDR3 extends over 15 amino acids. The CDR3 here is CASSLAPRLNTEAFF. For the CDR3, the DNA is TGTGCCAGCAGCTTAGCCCCCCGCTTGAACACTGAAGCTTTCTTT.

The rearrangement joins TRBV18 to TRBJ1-3, with D unresolved. The V end lost 3 bases, the J end lost 0 bases, and 9 bases lay between the germline ends. Germline CDR1 reads KGHSH; CDR2 reads LQKENI. The CDR3 is made up of 15 amino acids. CDR3 sequence reads: CASSPKEGSGNTIYF. CDR3 bases: TGTGCCAGCTCACCCAAGGAGGGCTCTGGAAACACCATATATTTT.